This T cell receptor (beta chain) came from a study of cytomegalovirus exposure and HLA in healthy donors (dated by TCRdb to the late 2010s). About the investigation overall: In an earlier analysis of several hundred of the donors, roughly 300 Gb of sequence data and 90 million to 120 million unique TCR beta sequences from about 190 million T cells were reported. About 280 gigabases of sequencing data and 70 million to 95 million unique TCR sequences made up an early release that covered 640 HLA-typed donors. Of the roughly 400 genotyped donors, around 81% fell in the genetic ancestry cluster associated with self-reported Caucasian donors. The study aimed to test whether cataloging public T cell receptors could reveal signatures of past pathogen exposure. The T cell repertoires of some 700 subjects were profiled by immunosequencing and related to cytomegalovirus serostatus. In addition to the first cohort of 650 to 750 subjects, a separate validation cohort of 100 to 150 different subjects was used. To predict cytomegalovirus infection status, the study combined high-throughput TCR immunosequencing, statistical association of individual TCRs with disease status, and machine learning. A later analysis re-analyzed previously published TCR beta repertoires from hundreds of donors and added high-resolution HLA genotyping to study TCR occurrence patterns. In the later analysis, no new phenotypic data were used to find candidate immune exposures; instead, reliance was placed on TCR beta sequences and their occurrence across donors. To decide whether each TCR beta V gene segment behaved as functional or pseudogenic, an earlier analysis of 587 of the donors relied on high-throughput TCR beta sequencing. Donor age, sex, ethnicity and CMV serostatus were compiled alongside the repertoire data. A later genetic analysis took genome-wide SNP genotypes for about 65% of the roughly 670 donors and used that subset as a discovery cohort. Every repertoire in the discovery cohort had been generated on one and the same sequencing platform. Class I and class II HLA loci were covered by the typing at four-digit resolution. Typing coverage differed by locus: A, B, C, DRB1 and DQB1 were typed in roughly 629-630 donors, DQA1 in roughly 500, DPA1 in around 580, and DPB1 in 472. Roughly 5 DR-DQ haplotypes were treated as single units for association and clustering because of strong linkage in the cohort. On average, roughly 250,000 unique TCR beta nucleotide sequences were sequenced per donor among a few hundred genotyped donors of the cohort, with roughly 18% of those sequences being non-productive. General findings and caveats noted by the study authors: Most CMV-associated TCR beta chains appeared to be HLA-restricted in a later analysis, and the HLA associations seemed to be driven largely by CMV exposure. Most TCR sequences were seen in very few donors, while some public TCRs were found in many individuals. When HLA alleles, especially DR and DQ, strongly co-occurred, TCR associations were difficult to assign to individual alleles. Because counts were too low, roughly 17 rarely observed V segments, including chromosome 9 orphons, were left out of the earlier analysis of some 600 of the donors. A later analysis reported that several top co-occurrence clusters appeared linked to parvovirus B19, influenza, CMV and Epstein-Barr virus. Because the 87-base-pair reads could not distinguish some IMGT-functional V segments, including TRBV6-2 and TRBV6-3, those segments were excluded. A later genetic analysis reported fewer N-insertions in productive TCRs among donors in an Asian-associated ancestry cluster than the 666-donor mean. Sequencing depth was assumed to be roughly uniform across donors in the presence/absence analyses, though that assumption may not hold. In both the original and validation cohorts, the classifier was reported to diagnose cytomegalovirus status with high specificity and sensitivity. In vitro tests confirmed that three of the cytomegalovirus-associated TCR beta chains recognize cytomegalovirus antigens. According to the authors, the approach could potentially be generalized to other disease states and immunological phenotypes. An association between a missense DCLRE1C variant and V-gene and J-gene trimming of TCR beta chains was found in a later genetic analysis and replicated in an independent cohort. A further reported finding was that TCR beta sequences accurately predicted the HLA-A and HLA-B alleles for most subjects in the first cohort. A later analysis found that TCR association rates varied across HLA loci, with DRB1 alleles showing the most associated TCRs and HLA-C alleles the fewest. A cluster of highly shared sequence variants was judged likely to be a technical artifact of the sequencing pipeline. Immune exposure information for the cohort was limited to CMV serostatus. At a false discovery rate of 0.05, a later analysis linked around 15,000 TCR beta sequences to specific HLA alleles. This cohort had only TCR beta chains sequenced, and the lack of alpha or paired-chain data limited which features could be detected. In an earlier analysis of approximately 600 of the donors, most TCR beta V segments were observed in productive rearrangements about 87% or about 30% of the time, broadly matching IMGT annotations. In a later analysis, HLA-associated TCR beta chains were found to be more clonally expanded and to have lower generation probabilities than equally common non-associated chains. HLA typing was unavailable for some donors at each locus, so association tests used only the typed subset. In the study, around 150 TCR beta chains were listed as associated with cytomegalovirus. Correlated functional status among segregating V segments might reflect linkage disequilibrium, but an unknown experimental factor could not be ruled out.

The cohort consisted of 600 to 750 healthy bone marrow donors. At the time of sampling, every cohort member was nominally healthy, though immune exposures that went unrecorded were likely present. The donor was CMV seronegative and was included in the group of hundreds of seronegative cohort members. A peripheral blood sample was provided by each donor, and peripheral blood mononuclear cells were used for TCR beta sequencing. The Qiagen DNeasy Blood Extraction Kit was used to extract genomic DNA from the blood cell samples. Library method: the immunoSEQ multiplex PCR assay. A mixture of 60 forward primers for TCR Vbeta segments and 13 reverse primers for TCR Jbeta segments was used in the multiplex PCR. Amplification of the CDR3 region of rearranged TCR beta genes was performed with a multiplex PCR assay on genomic DNA. On the Illumina HiSeq System, the amplified TCR beta libraries were sequenced as 87-base-pair reads. From the authors' description of their analysis: Across the roughly 640 repertoires, a later analysis counted 75 million to 90 million unique TCR beta chains, around 11 million of which were shared by at least two donors. Raw reads were error-corrected and collapsed into unique sequences with a nearest-neighbor algorithm that merged closely related sequences to remove PCR and sequencing errors. V, D and J gene segments were assigned by aligning CDR3 sequences to IMGT reference sequences. For a sequence to be retained, at least a six-nucleotide match to both a V gene segment and a J gene segment was required. Rearrangements were called productive when the CDR3 lacked stop codons and stayed in frame with V and J; all others were non-productive. CDR3 was defined by IMGT convention, running from the second conserved V-encoded cysteine to the conserved J-encoded phenylalanine. In an earlier analysis of 500 to 650 of the donors, sequences lacking an unambiguous match to a single V gene segment were excluded. In an earlier analysis of a few hundred of the donors, V segments were called functional above 56.7% productive rearrangements and were called segregating when the between-donor standard deviation exceeded 5%. To diagnose cytomegalovirus status from the catalog of TCR beta chain sequences, a statistical classification framework was built. In a later analysis, V and J genes were assigned by comparing TCR nucleotide sequences against IMGT/GENE-DB human TR gene sequences. Using the TCRdist pipeline, a later analysis assigned CDR3 sequences along with most-parsimonious VDJ recombination scenarios. In a later analysis, each TCR beta chain was defined by its CDR3 amino acid sequence together with its V-gene family, and reads without a unique V-gene family were excluded. A later analysis removed 592 highly shared, low-generation-probability nucleotide sequences to deal with suspected cross-contamination and a sequencing artifact. In a later analysis, a clonal expansion index was calculated for each public chain from normalized within-repertoire ranks of inferred template counts. In a later analysis, generation probabilities were computed using a VDJ recombination model fitted to out-of-frame rearrangements, and the results were checked against IGoR. A later analysis scored TCR-TCR, TCR-HLA and TCR-CMV co-occurrence with hypergeometric tests, applying a repertoire-size bias correction to TCR pairs. To estimate false discovery rates, a later analysis permuted the HLA or CMV assignments 20 times. A later analysis grouped co-occurring TCRs with DBSCAN, adding TCRdist sequence similarity when clustering within HLA-allele-positive subsets. Repertoires with fewer than 30,000 or more than 120,000 public chains were left out of co-occurrence clustering, as were several repertoires with anomalous nucleotide sharing. Drawn from immuneACCESS, this table holds only the in-frame rearrangements with V and J called that TCRdb kept. Clones are partly lost; checked studies trace under half to an unresolved V gene and leave the rest unexplained. V and J calls and clone size are as listed in that table; D and trimming were resolved from the DNA. The sample data list around 140,000 clones, and 60% to 85% of these were observed just once. The ten largest clones take up 1.5% to 2% of the sample.

Of note for this clone: The target of this receptor is not known. Base qualities are not recorded, but no much larger clone differs from it by a single base.

The germline V gene (reference sequence) gives CDR1 as MNHEY and CDR2 as SMNVEV. V loses 7 bases of germline sequence and J loses 6 bases, and the interval between the two ends is 34 bases. The CDR3 measures 19 amino acids from cysteine to phenylalanine. Of the read, only the CDR3 DNA is kept; its 57 bases are in frame from base 1. The clonotype was recovered from a man between 40 and 49 years old in good health and CMV-seronegative. The chain links TRBV27 with TRBJ2-7, with the D gene not confidently named. The sequenced material came from PBMCs. The nucleotides read TGTGCCAGCACCCTAAAATTAGTTCCGACTCACCCCCTAATAGCCGAGCAGTACTTC. Its translation is CASTLKLVPTHPLIAEQYF.